Listed below are T cell receptor beta chains from one sample, sequenced in a study of regulatory T cells in long-lasting Graves disease. TCRdb fed the multiplex PCR reads into MiXCR, producing one record per CDR3 protein. The sample has under 350,000 distinct CDR3 sequences, roughly a fifth seen once; the top ten hold about 56%. The source was peripheral blood mononuclear cells (PBMCs), collected when the disease was refractory, from a patient treated with antithyroid drugs. These receptors were collected from a female donor with Graves disease. The CDR3 runs from the conserved cysteine through the conserved F or W. A D gene is named only where the DNA matches it firmly. Expanded clones are given a class, and other clones once, few, many or no size at all.

j_call,clone_size,v_call,d_call,cdr3_aa,cdr3_nt
TRBJ2-2,few,TRBV5-1,TRBD2,CASSFTGTGLVGRTGELFF,TGCGCCAGCAGCTTTACCGGGACGGGACTAGTGGGACGCACCGGGGAGCTGTTTTTT
TRBJ1-5,NA,TRBV10-2,NA,CASSSQGYSNQPQHF,TGCGCCAGCAGTTCACAGGGATATAGCAATCAGCCCCAGCATTTT
TRBJ1-1,NA,TRBV6-2/TRBV6-3,TRBD1,CASSSSPSGQQAFF,TGTGCCAGCAGTTCTAGCCCTTCGGGACAGCAAGCTTTCTTT
TRBJ1-6,many,TRBV28,NA,CASSLRGVNNSPLHF,TGTGCCAGCAGTTTAAGGGGTGTTAATAATTCACCCCTCCACTTT
TRBJ2-5,NA,TRBV7-8,NA,CASGLGVWDMEETQYF,TGTGCCAGCGGCTTAGGAGTTTGGGACATGGAAGAGACCCAGTACTTC
TRBJ2-6,many,TRBV7-8,TRBD1,CASGEDGTGGSGANVLTF,TGTGCCAGCGGCGAAGACGGGACAGGGGGCTCTGGGGCCAACGTCCTGACTTTC
TRBJ2-5,many,TRBV7-3,TRBD2,CASSLNPGGGETQYF,TGTGCCAGCAGCTTAAATCCCGGCGGGGGGGAGACCCAGTACTTC
TRBJ1-1,many,TRBV28,NA,CASSLHPGLQTEAFF,TGTGCCAGCAGTCTCCACCCGGGACTCCAAACTGAAGCTTTCTTT
TRBJ2-5,NA,TRBV4-1,TRBD1,CASSQVYKNWDRRYQETQYF,TGCGCCAGCAGCCAAGTTTACAAGAACTGGGACAGGCGGTACCAAGAGACCCAGTACTTC
TRBJ2-7,NA,TRBV27,NA,CASSHRQTYEQYF,TGTGCCAGCAGTCACCGACAGACCTACGAGCAGTACTTC
TRBJ2-5,NA,TRBV6-2/TRBV6-3,TRBD2,CASSSHRLAGGDETQYF,TGTGCCAGCAGTTCCCACCGACTAGCGGGAGGTGATGAGACCCAGTACTTC
TRBJ2-7,NA,TRBV2,NA,CASSGTTDEQYF,TGTGCCAGCAGTGGGACCACCGACGAGCAGTACTTC
TRBJ1-2,few,TRBV11-2,NA,CASSPRAARGEYGYTF,TGTGCCAGCAGCCCTCGGGCCGCACGGGGGGAATATGGCTACACCTTC
TRBJ2-7,NA,TRBV29-1,NA,CSVEEDWVAEQYF,TGCAGCGTTGAAGAAGATTGGGTAGCCGAGCAGTACTTC
TRBJ1-4,many,TRBV18,TRBD1,CASSPKGQGEKLFF,TGTGCCAGCTCACCTAAGGGACAGGGGGAAAAACTGTTTTTT
TRBJ2-2,many,TRBV28,TRBD2,CASRPASGSTGELFF,TGTGCCAGCAGACCCGCTAGCGGGAGTACCGGGGAGCTGTTTTTT
TRBJ2-7,many,TRBV2,TRBD1,CASSPFQGDYYEQYF,TGTGCCAGCAGTCCTTTCCAGGGGGATTACTACGAGCAGTACTTC
TRBJ2-3,NA,TRBV7-9,NA,CASSLGGTTDTQYF,TGTGCCAGCAGCTTAGGCGGGACCACAGATACGCAGTATTTT
TRBJ1-2,many,TRBV28,NA,CASSTVRGGNYGYTF,TGTGCCAGCAGTACTGTTAGGGGCGGTAACTATGGCTACACCTTC
TRBJ2-5,few,TRBV28,NA,CASSFTRGNLETQYF,TGTGCCAGCAGTTTCACCAGGGGAAATTTGGAGACCCAGTACTTC
TRBJ2-5,many,TRBV4-2,NA,CASSQGHGRETQYF,TGTGCCAGCAGCCAAGGGCACGGAAGGGAGACCCAGTACTTC
TRBJ2-5,NA,TRBV30,NA,CAWRGSWETQYF,TGTGCCTGGAGAGGGTCCTGGGAGACCCAGTACTTC
TRBJ1-1,NA,TRBV7-9,NA,CASSLGVQNTEAFF,TGTGCCAGCAGCTTAGGAGTGCAGAACACTGAAGCTTTCTTT
TRBJ1-1,many,TRBV15,NA,CATSLYQENTEAFF,TGTGCCACCAGCCTTTACCAGGAGAACACTGAAGCTTTCTTT
TRBJ2-7,many,TRBV7-2,TRBD2,CASSSMTSGRIREQYF,TGTGCCAGCAGCTCGATGACTAGCGGGAGGATCCGAGAGCAGTACTTC
TRBJ2-1,NA,TRBV2,TRBD2,CASRVSGSSYNEQFF,TGTGCCAGCAGAGTTAGCGGGAGCTCCTACAATGAGCAGTTCTTC
TRBJ1-2,NA,TRBV27,TRBD1,CASRGGQGDGYTF,TGTGCCAGCAGAGGAGGACAGGGAGACGGCTACACCTTC
TRBJ1-1,NA,TRBV18,NA,CASSPARTENTEAFF,TGTGCCAGCTCCCCGGCCCGGACGGAGAACACTGAAGCTTTCTTT
TRBJ2-7,few,TRBV6-1,TRBD2,CASSRLAGVLGEQYF,TGTGCCAGCAGTCGACTAGCGGGAGTGCTGGGCGAGCAGTACTTC
TRBJ2-7,NA,TRBV4-3,TRBD1,CASSQDYRGYLKSYEQYF,TGCGCCAGCAGCCAAGACTACAGGGGGTACCTTAAGTCCTACGAGCAGTACTTC
TRBJ2-2,NA,TRBV6-9,NA,CASSFSQINTGELFF,TGTGCCAGCAGTTTTTCTCAGATAAACACCGGGGAGCTGTTTTTT
TRBJ2-5,many,TRBV6-2/TRBV6-3,TRBD2,CASSYSGAGGFQETQYF,TGTGCCAGCAGTTACTCTGGTGCGGGAGGTTTCCAAGAGACCCAGTACTTC
TRBJ1-1,many,TRBV28,NA,CASSPGGLSEAFF,TGTGCCAGCAGCCCCGGGGGATTGTCAGAAGCTTTCTTT
TRBJ2-7,many,TRBV11-2,TRBD2,CASSAHRAGGPGYEQYF,TGTGCCAGCAGCGCCCACCGAGCGGGAGGGCCCGGCTACGAGCAGTACTTC
TRBJ1-6,many,TRBV28,TRBD1,CASEPHRGRDLRYNSPLHF,TGTGCCAGCGAGCCTCACAGGGGACGCGACCTTCGCTATAATTCACCCCTCCACTTT
TRBJ2-7,NA,TRBV29-1,NA,CSVGGAQPPYYEQYF,TGCAGCGTTGGTGGTGCTCAGCCCCCCTACTACGAGCAGTACTTC
TRBJ2-7,few,TRBV28,TRBD2,CASKPSGGYEQYF,TGTGCCAGCAAGCCTAGCGGGGGCTACGAGCAGTACTTC
TRBJ1-4,NA,TRBV28,TRBD1,CASLPTRDRRLNEKLFF,TGTGCCAGCCTTCCAACCCGGGACAGGCGACTTAATGAAAAACTGTTTTTT
TRBJ2-3,NA,TRBV27,TRBD1,CASSPGTVRVSTTDTQYF,TGTGCCAGCAGTCCCGGGACAGTCCGGGTCTCCACCACAGATACGCAGTATTTT
TRBJ2-2,many,TRBV28,TRBD1,CASRDSSNTGELFF,TGTGCCAGCCGGGACAGTTCGAACACCGGGGAGCTGTTTTTT
TRBJ2-7,NA,TRBV30,NA,CARRDFHYEQYF,TGTGCACGGCGGGACTTCCACTACGAGCAGTACTTC
TRBJ2-7,NA,TRBV28,TRBD1,CASSLFQGAYEQYF,TGTGCCAGCAGTTTATTTCAGGGGGCCTACGAGCAGTACTTC